These T cell receptor beta chains were read from a single sample in a study of cytomegalovirus exposure and HLA in healthy donors. Generated by immunoSEQ multiplex PCR, the TCRdb table keeps only in-frame clones and is missing some. The top ten hold around 0.98% of the sample, which has around 150,000 clones, about 79% seen once. Sequenced input: PBMCs. The receptors here all came from a woman aged 45-65 years in good health and CMV-seropositive. Each CDR3 is given with its conserved first and last residue. A D gene is named only where the DNA matches it firmly. Clone size is not always given. Where it is, it says once, few, many or a class for expanded clones.

J gene: TRBJ2-7
V gene: TRBV4-1
clone size: .
D gene: TRBD1
CDR3 protein: CASSVGQGTYEQYF
CDR3 DNA: TGCGCCAGCAGCGTGGGACAGGGGACCTACGAGCAGTACTTC

J gene: TRBJ2-6
V gene: TRBV15
clone size: few
D gene: .
CDR3 protein: CATSRGVFSGANVLTF
CDR3 DNA: TGTGCCACCAGCAGAGGTGTCTTCTCTGGGGCCAACGTCCTGACTTTC

J gene: TRBJ2-2
V gene: TRBV7-6
clone size: .
D gene: TRBD1
CDR3 protein: CASSRQGNTGELFF
CDR3 DNA: TGTGCCAGCAGCAGACAGGGGAACACCGGGGAGCTGTTTTTT

J gene: TRBJ2-7
V gene: TRBV2
clone size: .
D gene: .
CDR3 protein: CASSEARFVQYF
CDR3 DNA: TGTGCCAGCAGTGAAGCGCGGTTTGTGCAGTACTTC

J gene: TRBJ2-5
V gene: TRBV27
clone size: .
D gene: .
CDR3 protein: CASSPRTPRGETQYF
CDR3 DNA: TGTGCCAGCAGCCCGCGGACTCCTCGGGGAGAGACCCAGTACTTC

J gene: TRBJ1-3
V gene: TRBV7-6
clone size: .
D gene: .
CDR3 protein: CASSLQEGYGNTIYF
CDR3 DNA: TGTGCCAGCAGCTTACAAGAGGGTTATGGAAACACCATATATTTT

J gene: TRBJ1-1
V gene: TRBV27
clone size: .
D gene: TRBD1
CDR3 protein: CASSATGGAPGAFF
CDR3 DNA: TGTGCCAGCAGCGCGACAGGGGGCGCCCCCGGGGCTTTCTTT

J gene: TRBJ2-5
V gene: TRBV6-5
clone size: .
D gene: TRBD1
CDR3 protein: CASSTSGTGLETQYF
CDR3 DNA: TGTGCCAGCAGTACTTCCGGGACAGGGTTGGAGACCCAGTACTTC

J gene: TRBJ1-2
V gene: TRBV19
clone size: once
D gene: .
CDR3 protein: CASSIFLLGQASTYGYTF
CDR3 DNA: TGTGCCAGTAGTATTTTCCTCTTGGGCCAGGCCTCGACCTATGGCTACACCTTC

J gene: TRBJ1-2
V gene: TRBV6-5
clone size: .
D gene: .
CDR3 protein: CASSYDSQNYGYTF
CDR3 DNA: TGTGCCAGCAGTTACGATTCACAAAACTATGGCTACACCTTC

J gene: TRBJ1-5
V gene: TRBV19
clone size: once
D gene: TRBD1
CDR3 protein: CASIPLDRGRNQPQHF
CDR3 DNA: TGTGCCAGTATCCCTCTGGACAGGGGTCGCAATCAGCCCCAGCATTTT

J gene: TRBJ2-1
V gene: TRBV19
clone size: .
D gene: .
CDR3 protein: CASSITGGYNEQFF
CDR3 DNA: TGTGCCAGTAGTATTACCGGGGGATACAATGAGCAGTTCTTC

J gene: TRBJ2-2
V gene: TRBV6-1
clone size: .
D gene: TRBD2
CDR3 protein: CASSEARDPGGTGELFF
CDR3 DNA: TGTGCCAGCAGTGAAGCGAGAGACCCGGGGGGCACCGGGGAGCTGTTTTTT

J gene: TRBJ1-1
V gene: TRBV10-3
clone size: .
D gene: .
CDR3 protein: CAISDAGADTEAFF
CDR3 DNA: TGTGCCATCTCCGACGCTGGCGCGGACACTGAAGCTTTCTTT

J gene: TRBJ1-1
V gene: TRBV21-1
clone size: once
D gene: .
CDR3 protein: CARDRGKTEAFF
CDR3 DNA: TGTGCCAGGGACAGGGGGAAGACTGAAGCTTTCTTT

J gene: TRBJ2-1
V gene: TRBV6-1
clone size: .
D gene: TRBD1
CDR3 protein: CASSEGTGPYNEQFF
CDR3 DNA: TGTGCCAGCAGTGAAGGGACAGGGCCTTACAATGAGCAGTTCTTC

J gene: TRBJ1-1
V gene: TRBV19
clone size: few
D gene: TRBD1
CDR3 protein: CASSRTGGWDTEAFF
CDR3 DNA: TGTGCCAGTAGTAGGACAGGGGGCTGGGACACTGAAGCTTTCTTT

J gene: TRBJ2-7
V gene: TRBV2
clone size: .
D gene: TRBD1
CDR3 protein: CATSGVDRGFYEQYF
CDR3 DNA: TGTGCCACCTCTGGGGTAGACAGGGGTTTCTACGAGCAGTACTTC

J gene: TRBJ1-2
V gene: TRBV7-2
clone size: .
D gene: .
CDR3 protein: CASSSGGSGGYTF
CDR3 DNA: TGTGCCAGCAGCTCGGGGGGGTCGGGTGGCTACACCTTC

J gene: TRBJ1-1
V gene: TRBV19
clone size: .
D gene: TRBD1
CDR3 protein: CASSIRGLPEAFF
CDR3 DNA: TGTGCCAGTAGTATAAGGGGGCTCCCTGAAGCTTTCTTT

J gene: TRBJ1-1
V gene: TRBV20-1
clone size: .
D gene: .
CDR3 protein: CSAIRQTQAFF
CDR3 DNA: TGCAGTGCTATTAGACAGACTCAAGCTTTCTTT

J gene: TRBJ2-2
V gene: TRBV28
clone size: .
D gene: TRBD1
CDR3 protein: CASRRQGPATGELFF
CDR3 DNA: TGTGCCAGCAGAAGACAGGGGCCGGCCACCGGGGAGCTGTTTTTT

J gene: TRBJ1-4
V gene: TRBV29-1
clone size: .
D gene: TRBD1
CDR3 protein: CSVEEPYGTGEEKLFF
CDR3 DNA: TGCAGCGTTGAAGAACCCTACGGGACAGGGGAAGAAAAACTGTTTTTT

J gene: TRBJ1-2
V gene: TRBV28
clone size: .
D gene: TRBD1
CDR3 protein: CASSGQGRYGYTF
CDR3 DNA: TGTGCCAGCAGTGGACAGGGTCGGTATGGCTACACCTTC

J gene: TRBJ1-3
V gene: TRBV14
clone size: .
D gene: TRBD1
CDR3 protein: CASSPGRDRAIHTIYF
CDR3 DNA: TGTGCCAGCAGCCCAGGCCGGGACAGGGCTATTCACACCATATATTTT